This T cell receptor (beta chain) was sequenced for a study of T cell responses to AZD1222 COVID-19 vaccine. Notes on the study in general: Nearly half of spike-specific TCRs reportedly go after variant regions that carry no mutations.

This table comes from immunoSEQ multiplex PCR, and its TCRdb copy is limited to in-frame clones, with some not included. Among about 97,000 clones listed, roughly 84% were seen once. This clone came up once. Its antigen is unidentified. With V trimmed by 0 bases and J by 4 bases, 2 bases remained unmatched. This CDR3 has 15 residues. The germline V gene encodes CDR1 GTSNPN and CDR2 SVGIG (reference sequence). The material sequenced was peripheral blood, taken on day 0 of AZD1222 vaccination. This TCR derives from an adult in good health. The gene calls are TRBV30 and TRBJ1-6; 8 positions agree with TRBD1. The CDR3 sequence is CAWSVGTGYNSPLHF. The CDR3 DNA reads as TGTGCCTGGAGTGTCGGGACAGGTTATAATTCACCCCTCCACTTT.